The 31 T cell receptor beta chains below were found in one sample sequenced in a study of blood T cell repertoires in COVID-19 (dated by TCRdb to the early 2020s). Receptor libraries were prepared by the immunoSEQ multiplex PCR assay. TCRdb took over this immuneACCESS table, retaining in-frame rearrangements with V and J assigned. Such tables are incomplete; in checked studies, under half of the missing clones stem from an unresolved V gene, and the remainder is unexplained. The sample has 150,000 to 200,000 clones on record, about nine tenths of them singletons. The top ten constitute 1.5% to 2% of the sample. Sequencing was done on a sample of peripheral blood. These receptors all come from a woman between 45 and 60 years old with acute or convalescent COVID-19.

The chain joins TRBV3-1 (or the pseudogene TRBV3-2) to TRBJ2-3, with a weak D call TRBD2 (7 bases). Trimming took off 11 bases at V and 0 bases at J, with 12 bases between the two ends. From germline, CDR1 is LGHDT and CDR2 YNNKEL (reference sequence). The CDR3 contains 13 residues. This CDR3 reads CAARGGSTDTQYF. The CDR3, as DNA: TGTGCCGCGAGGGGGGGGAGCACAGATACGCAGTATTTT.

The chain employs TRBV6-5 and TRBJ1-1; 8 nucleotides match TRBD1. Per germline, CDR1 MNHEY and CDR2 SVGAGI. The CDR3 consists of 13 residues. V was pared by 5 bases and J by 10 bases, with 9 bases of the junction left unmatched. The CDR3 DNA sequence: TGTGCCAGCAGTCGGACAGGGACAACGGGAGCTTTCTTT. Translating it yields CASSRTGTTGAFF.

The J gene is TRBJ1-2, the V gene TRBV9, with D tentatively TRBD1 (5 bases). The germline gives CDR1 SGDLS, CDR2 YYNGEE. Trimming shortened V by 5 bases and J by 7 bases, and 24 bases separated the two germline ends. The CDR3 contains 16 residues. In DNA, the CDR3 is TGTGCCAGCAGAGGAGGGGAGACAACCCACATTGGTGGCTACACCTTC. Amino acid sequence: CASRGGETTHIGGYTF.

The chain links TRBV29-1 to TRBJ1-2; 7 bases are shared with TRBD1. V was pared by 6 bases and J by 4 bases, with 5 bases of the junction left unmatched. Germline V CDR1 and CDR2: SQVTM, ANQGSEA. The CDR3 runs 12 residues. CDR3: CSVAGQIYGYTF. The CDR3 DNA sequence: TGCAGCGTCGCGGGACAGATCTATGGCTACACCTTC.

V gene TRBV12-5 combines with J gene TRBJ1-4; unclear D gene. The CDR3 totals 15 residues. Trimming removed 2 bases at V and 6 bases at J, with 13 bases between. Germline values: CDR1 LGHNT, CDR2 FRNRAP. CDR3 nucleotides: TGTGCTAGTGGTTTGACGCCGAGTGAGGATGAAAAACTGTTTTTT. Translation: CASGLTPSEDEKLFF.

CDR3 sequence (DNA): TGTGCCAGCAGCTTGGACGGGAGTAGGGCAGATACGCAGTATTTT. Its translation is CASSLDGSRADTQYF. The J gene is TRBJ2-3, the V gene TRBV7-2; D perhaps matches TRBD2 (6 bases). From germline, CDR1 is SGHTA and CDR2 FQGNSA. The CDR3 consists of 15 residues. V lost 3 bases, J lost 4 bases, and 14 bases lay in between.

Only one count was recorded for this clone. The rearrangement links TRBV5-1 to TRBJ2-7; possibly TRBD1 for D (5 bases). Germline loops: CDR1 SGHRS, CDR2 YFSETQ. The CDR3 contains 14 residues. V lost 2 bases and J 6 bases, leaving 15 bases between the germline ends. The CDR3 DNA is TGCGCCAGCAGCTTCGAAACAGCTCAGGGCGAGCAGTACTTC. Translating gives CASSFETAQGEQYF.

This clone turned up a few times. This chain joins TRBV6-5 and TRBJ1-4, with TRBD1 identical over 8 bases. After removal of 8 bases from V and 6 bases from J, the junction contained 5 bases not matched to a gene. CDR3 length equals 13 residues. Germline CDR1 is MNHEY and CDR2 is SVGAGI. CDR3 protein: CASGEQGDEKLFF. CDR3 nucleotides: TGTGCCAGCGGGGAACAGGGGGATGAAAAACTGTTTTTT.

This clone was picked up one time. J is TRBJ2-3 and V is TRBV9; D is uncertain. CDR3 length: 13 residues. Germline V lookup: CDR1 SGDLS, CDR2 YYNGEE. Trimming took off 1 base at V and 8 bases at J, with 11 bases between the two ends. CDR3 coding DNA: TGTGCCAGCAGCGTACTAGACTTAGCTACGCAGTATTTT. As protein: CASSVLDLATQYF.

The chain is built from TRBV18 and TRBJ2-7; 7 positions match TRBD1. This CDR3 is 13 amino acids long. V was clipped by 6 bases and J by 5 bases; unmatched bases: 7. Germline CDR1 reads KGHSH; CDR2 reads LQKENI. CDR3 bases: TGTGCCAGCTCTCAATTCGACAGGGACGAGCAGTACTTC. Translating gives CASSQFDRDEQYF.

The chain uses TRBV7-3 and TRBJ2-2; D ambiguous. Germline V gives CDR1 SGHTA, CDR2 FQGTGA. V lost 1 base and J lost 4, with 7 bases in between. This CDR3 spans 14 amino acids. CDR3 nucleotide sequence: TGTGCCAGCAGCTTAATTCCAGGCACCGGGGAGCTGTTTTTT. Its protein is CASSLIPGTGELFF.

The chain's CDR3 is CASSLGLGQVLGYTF. DNA of the CDR3: TGCGCCAGCAGCTTGGGGTTGGGACAGGTTTTAGGCTACACCTTC. J is TRBJ1-2 and V is TRBV5-1, with 8 bases lining up with TRBD1. Germline V gene data show CDR1 as SGHRS and CDR2 as YFSETQ. This CDR3 has 15 amino acids. Germline trimming cut 0 bases from V and 8 bases from J; bases unmatched to any gene: 9.

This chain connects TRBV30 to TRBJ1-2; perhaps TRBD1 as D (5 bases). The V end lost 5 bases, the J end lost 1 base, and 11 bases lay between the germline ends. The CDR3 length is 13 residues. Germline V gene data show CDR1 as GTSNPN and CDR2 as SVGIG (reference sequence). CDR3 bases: TGTGCCTGGGGACGGACAATTAACTATGGCTACACCTTC. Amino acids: CAWGRTINYGYTF.

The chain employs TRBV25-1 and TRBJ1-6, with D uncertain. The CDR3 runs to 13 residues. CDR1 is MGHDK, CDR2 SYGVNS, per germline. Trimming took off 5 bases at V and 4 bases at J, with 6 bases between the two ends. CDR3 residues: CASSTEYNSPLHF. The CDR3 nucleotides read TGTGCCAGCAGTACAGAGTATAATTCACCCCTCCACTTT. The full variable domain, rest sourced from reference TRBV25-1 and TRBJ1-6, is EADIYQTPRYLVIGTGKKITLECSQTMGHDKMYWYQQDPGMELHLIHYSYGVNSTEKGDLSSESTVSRIRTEHFPLTLESARPSHTSQYLCASSTEYNSPLHFGNGTRLTVT.

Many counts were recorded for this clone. This chain's CDR3 is CASSESLGDAKNIQYF. The CDR3 DNA reads TGTGCCAGCAGTGAATCCCTGGGAGACGCCAAAAACATTCAGTACTTC. The chain uses TRBV25-1 and TRBJ2-4; D is possibly TRBD2 (5 bases). Germline assignment: CDR1 MGHDK and CDR2 SYGVNS. With 1 base removed from V and 1 base from J, the gap between germline ends came to 11 bases. This CDR3 has 16 amino acids.

For the CDR3, the DNA is TGTGCCAGCAGTTACTTTGGGGGCCGTACGAACACTGAAGCTTTCTTT. It codes for CASSYFGGRTNTEAFF. The chain combines TRBV6-5 with TRBJ1-1, with D maybe TRBD1 (6 bases). V lost 1 base to trimming and J lost 1 base, with 13 bases between them. CDR3 length: 16 amino acids. The V gene's germline CDR1 is MNHEY and CDR2 SVGAGI.

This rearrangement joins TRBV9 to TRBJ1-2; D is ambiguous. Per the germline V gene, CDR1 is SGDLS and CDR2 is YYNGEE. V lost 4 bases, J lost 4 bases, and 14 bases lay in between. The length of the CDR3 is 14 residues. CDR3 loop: CASSPHLEGYGYTF. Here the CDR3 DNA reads TGTGCCAGCAGCCCCCATCTGGAGGGCTATGGCTACACCTTC.

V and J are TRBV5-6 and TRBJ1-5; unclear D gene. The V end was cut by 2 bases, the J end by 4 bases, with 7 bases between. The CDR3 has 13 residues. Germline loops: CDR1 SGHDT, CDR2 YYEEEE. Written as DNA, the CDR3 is TGTGCCAGCAGCTTCCAGCGTAATCAGCCCCAGCATTTT. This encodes CASSFQRNQPQHF.

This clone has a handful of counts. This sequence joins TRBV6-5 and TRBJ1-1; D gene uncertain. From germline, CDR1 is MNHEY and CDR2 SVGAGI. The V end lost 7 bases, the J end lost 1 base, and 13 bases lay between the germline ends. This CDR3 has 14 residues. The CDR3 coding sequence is TGTGCCAGCAAGATTGACAACCCGAACACTGAAGCTTTCTTT. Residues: CASKIDNPNTEAFF.

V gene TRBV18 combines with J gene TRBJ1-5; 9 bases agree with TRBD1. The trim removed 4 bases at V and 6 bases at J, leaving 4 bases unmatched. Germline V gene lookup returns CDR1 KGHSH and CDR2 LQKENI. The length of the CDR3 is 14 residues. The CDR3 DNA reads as TGTGCCAGCTCACAGAACAGGGGGCCTCAGCCCCAGCATTTT. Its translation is CASSQNRGPQPQHF. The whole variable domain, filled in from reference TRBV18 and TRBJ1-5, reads NAGVMQNPRHLVRRRGQEARLRCSPMKGHSHVYWYRQLPEEGLKFMVYLQKENIIDESGMPKERFSAEFPKEGPSILRIQQVVRGDSAAYFCASSQNRGPQPQHFGDGTRLSIL.

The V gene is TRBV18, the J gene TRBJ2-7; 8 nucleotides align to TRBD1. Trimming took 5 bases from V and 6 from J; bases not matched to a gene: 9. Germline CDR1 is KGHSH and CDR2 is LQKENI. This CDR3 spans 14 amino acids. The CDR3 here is CASSTGTGATEQYF. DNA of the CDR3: TGTGCCAGCTCAACCGGGACAGGTGCGACCGAGCAGTACTTC. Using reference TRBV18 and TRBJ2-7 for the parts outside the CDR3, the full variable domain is NAGVMQNPRHLVRRRGQEARLRCSPMKGHSHVYWYRQLPEEGLKFMVYLQKENIIDESGMPKERFSAEFPKEGPSILRIQQVVRGDSAAYFCASSTGTGATEQYFGPGTRLTVT.

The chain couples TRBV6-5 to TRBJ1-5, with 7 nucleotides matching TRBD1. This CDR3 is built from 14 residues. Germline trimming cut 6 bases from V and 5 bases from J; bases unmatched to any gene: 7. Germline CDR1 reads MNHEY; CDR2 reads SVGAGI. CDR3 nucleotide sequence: TGTGCCAGCAGGTGGACAGGCCAGGATCAGCCCCAGCATTTT. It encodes CASRWTGQDQPQHF.

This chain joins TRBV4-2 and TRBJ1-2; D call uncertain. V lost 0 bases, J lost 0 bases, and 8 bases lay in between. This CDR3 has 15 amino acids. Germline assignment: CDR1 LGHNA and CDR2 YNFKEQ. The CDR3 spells CASSQELLANYGYTF. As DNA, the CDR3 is TGTGCCAGCAGCCAAGAGCTGTTAGCTAACTATGGCTACACCTTC.

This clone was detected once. The CDR3 DNA follows: TGTGCCAGTAGCCCGGGACAGGGGGTAGGTCAGCCCCAGCATTTT. Protein: CASSPGQGVGQPQHF. The chain joins TRBV19 to TRBJ1-5, with 11 bases matching TRBD1. V shed 6 bases, J shed 6 bases, and the junction held 7 bases outside the gene matches. The germline gives CDR1 LNHDA, CDR2 SQIVND (reference sequence). The CDR3 consists of 15 residues.

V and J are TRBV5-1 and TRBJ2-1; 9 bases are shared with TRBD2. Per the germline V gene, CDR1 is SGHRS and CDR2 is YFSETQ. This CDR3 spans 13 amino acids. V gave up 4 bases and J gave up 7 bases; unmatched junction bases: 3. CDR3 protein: CASSGGLANEQFF. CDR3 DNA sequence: TGCGCCAGCAGCGGGGGACTAGCAAATGAGCAGTTCTTC.

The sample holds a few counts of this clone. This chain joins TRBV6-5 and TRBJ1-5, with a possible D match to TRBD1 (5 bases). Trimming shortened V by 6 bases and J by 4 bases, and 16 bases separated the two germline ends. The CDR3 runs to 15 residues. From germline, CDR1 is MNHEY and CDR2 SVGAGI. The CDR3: CASSNRDGGNQPQHF. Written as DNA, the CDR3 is TGTGCCAGCAGCAACCGGGACGGGGGTAATCAGCCCCAGCATTTT.

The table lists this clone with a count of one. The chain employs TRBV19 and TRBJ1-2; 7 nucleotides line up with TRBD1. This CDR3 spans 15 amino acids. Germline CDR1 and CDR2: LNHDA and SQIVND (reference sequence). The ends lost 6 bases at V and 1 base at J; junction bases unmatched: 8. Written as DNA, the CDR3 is TGTGCCAGTAGGATGACAGGGCCACTTAACTATGGCTACACCTTC. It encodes CASRMTGPLNYGYTF.

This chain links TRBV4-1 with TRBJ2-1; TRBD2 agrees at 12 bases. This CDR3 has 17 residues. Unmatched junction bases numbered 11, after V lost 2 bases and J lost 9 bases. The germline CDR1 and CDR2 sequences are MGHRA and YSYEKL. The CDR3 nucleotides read TGCGCCAGCAGCCAAAGGCTAGCGGGAGGGCCGTTAGTTGAGCAGTTCTTC. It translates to CASSQRLAGGPLVEQFF.

The CDR3 DNA is TGTGCCATCAGTGCATCTAGCGGGAGTTTCGATGAGCAGTTCTTC. Encoded protein: CAISASSGSFDEQFF. The rearrangement joins TRBV10-3 to TRBJ2-1; 10 bases agree with TRBD2. Germline V gene sequence: CDR1 ENHRY, CDR2 SYGVKD. The CDR3 totals 15 residues. V shed 4 bases, J shed 8 bases, and the junction held 8 bases outside the gene matches.

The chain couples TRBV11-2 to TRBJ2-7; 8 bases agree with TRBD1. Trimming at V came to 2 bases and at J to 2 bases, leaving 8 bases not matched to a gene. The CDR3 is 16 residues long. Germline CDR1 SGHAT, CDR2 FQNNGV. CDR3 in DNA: TGTGCCAGCAGCTTATTCGGACAGGGTGGCCCCTACGAGCAGTACTTC. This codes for CASSLFGQGGPYEQYF.

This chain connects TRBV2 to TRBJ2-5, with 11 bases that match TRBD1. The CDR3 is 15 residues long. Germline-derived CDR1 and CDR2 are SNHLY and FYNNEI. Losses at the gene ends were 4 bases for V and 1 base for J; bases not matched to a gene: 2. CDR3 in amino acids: CASSGGTGGQETQYF. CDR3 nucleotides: TGTGCCAGCAGTGGGGGGACAGGGGGCCAAGAGACCCAGTACTTC.